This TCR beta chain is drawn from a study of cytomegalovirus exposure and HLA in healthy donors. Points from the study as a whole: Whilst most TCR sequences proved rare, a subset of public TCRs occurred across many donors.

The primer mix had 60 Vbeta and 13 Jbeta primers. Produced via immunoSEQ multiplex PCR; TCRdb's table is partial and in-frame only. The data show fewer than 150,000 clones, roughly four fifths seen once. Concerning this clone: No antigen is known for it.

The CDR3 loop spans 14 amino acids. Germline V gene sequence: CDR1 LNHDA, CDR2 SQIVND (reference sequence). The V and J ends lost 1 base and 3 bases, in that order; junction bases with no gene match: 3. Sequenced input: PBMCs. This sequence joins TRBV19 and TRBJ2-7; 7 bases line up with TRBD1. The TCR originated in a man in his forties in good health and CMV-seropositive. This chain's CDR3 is CASSIGDSVYEQYF. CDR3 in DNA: TGTGCCAGTAGTATAGGGGACAGTGTCTACGAGCAGTACTTC. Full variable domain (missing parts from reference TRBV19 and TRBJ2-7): DGGITQSPKYLFRKEGQNVTLSCEQNLNHDAMYWYRQDPGQGLRLIYYSQIVNDFQKGDIAEGYSVSREKKESFPLTVTSAQKNPTAFYLCASSIGDSVYEQYFGPGTRLTVT.